This T cell receptor (beta chain) was captured by sequencing in a study of cytomegalovirus exposure and HLA in healthy donors. Study information: Early released data comprised approximately 85 million unique TCRs from HLA-typed donors.

This CDR3 has 13 residues. Germline V CDR1 and CDR2: MNHEY, SMNVEV (reference sequence). Trimming removed 3 bases from V and 3 bases from J, with 9 bases in between. 13 Jbeta primers and 60 Vbeta primers were used for the PCR. Methods used by the authors: A later analysis tallied tens of millions of unique TCR beta chains, about 12 million of them shared. TCRdb keeps only in-frame clones here, not all; method: immunoSEQ multiplex PCR. Clonal size and the V and J genes are those of that table, whereas D and trimming came from the DNA. The sample holds under 60,000 clones. Regarding this clone: Antigen specificity is unknown.

Study-level points and caveats: In vitro testing confirmed a few CMV-associated chains as specific for CMV antigens.

V and J are TRBV27 and TRBJ2-7, with D possibly being TRBD1 (6 bases). This TCR came from a woman aged 25 to 45 in good health and CMV-seropositive. The specimen sequenced was PBMCs. CDR3 residues: CASSFQQGYEQYF. For the CDR3, the DNA is TGTGCCAGCAGTTTTCAACAGGGCTACGAGCAGTACTTC.